The 14 T cell receptor beta chains presented below share a single source sample, sequenced in a study of blood T cell repertoires in COVID-19 (dated by TCRdb to 2020 to 2022). The protocol used for the library was the immunoSEQ multiplex PCR assay. Here the immuneACCESS table is served through TCRdb, limited to in-frame sequences with V and J called. Missing clones are a known gap in these copies; in checked studies unresolved V genes cover under half, and the rest lacks a known reason. In this sample the table shows some 89,000 clones, approximately 76% of which occur a single time. The ten largest clones take up about 7% of the sample. Material: peripheral blood. Receptor source: a man aged 65 to 85 with acute or convalescent COVID-19.

The chain recombines TRBV6-5 with TRBJ2-3; TRBD2 might be the D (7 bases). V lost 4 bases, J lost 6 bases, and 17 bases lay in between. The CDR3 covers 15 residues. Germline V gene sequence: CDR1 MNHEY, CDR2 SVGAGI. CDR3 loop: CASSWLGGGTDTQYF. CDR3 DNA: TGTGCCAGCAGTTGGCTAGGGGGGGGGACGGATACGCAGTATTTT.

The genes are TRBV19 and TRBJ1-2, with a weak D call TRBD1 (6 bases). Germline V CDR1 and CDR2: LNHDA, SQIVND (reference sequence). With 0 bases removed from V and 8 bases from J, the gap between germline ends came to 16 bases. CDR3 length: 15 residues. CDR3 DNA sequence: TGTGCCAGTAGTATAGATGCAGACAGGAGGAGAGGCTACACCTTC. It yields the protein CASSIDADRRRGYTF.

The chain has TRBV5-1 and TRBJ1-2; a possible D gene is TRBD1 (5 bases). The length of the CDR3 is 13 residues. Germline CDR1 and CDR2: SGHRS and YFSETQ. V lost 4 bases and J lost 4, with 11 bases in between. Here the CDR3 reads CASSPTEPYGYTF. The CDR3, as DNA: TGCGCCAGCAGCCCGACAGAGCCCTATGGCTACACCTTC. Using reference TRBV5-1 and TRBJ1-2 for the parts outside the CDR3, the full variable domain is KAGVTQTPRYLIKTRGQQVTLSCSPISGHRSVSWYQQTPGQGLQFLFEYFSETQRNKGNFPGRFSGRQFSNSRSEMNVSTLELGDSALYLCASSPTEPYGYTFGSGTRLTVV.

This clone was recorded a few times. The chain employs TRBV7-2 and TRBJ2-3, with a tentative D call TRBD2 (5 bases). V lost 5 bases, J lost 2 bases, and 14 bases lay in between. The germline CDR1 and CDR2 sequences are SGHTA and FQGNSA. This CDR3 is 15 amino acids long. For the CDR3, the DNA is TGTGCCAGCAGCGAACGGACTCAAGTCACAGATACGCAGTATTTT. Its translation is CASSERTQVTDTQYF.

This sequence joins TRBV28 and TRBJ1-1; no clear D gene. The V and J ends lost 7 bases and 5 bases respectively, with 14 bases between them. CDR3 length equals 13 residues. Germline CDR1 and CDR2: MDHEN and SYDVKM. CDR3 sequence reads: CASTLQPGTEAFF. The CDR3 bases are TGTGCCAGCACCCTCCAACCGGGAACTGAAGCTTTCTTT.

The chain has TRBV5-1 and TRBJ2-3; 10 bases match TRBD2. CDR3 length equals 16 residues. V was pared by 0 bases and J by 5 bases, with 6 bases of the junction left unmatched. Germline V CDR1 and CDR2: SGHRS, YFSETQ. CDR3 nucleotides: TGCGCCAGCAGCTTGGGTCTAGCGGGGGTGGTAGATACGCAGTATTTT. This sequence encodes CASSLGLAGVVDTQYF.

The CDR3: CASSALADQETQYF. The CDR3 DNA sequence: TGTGCCAGCAGTGCTCTAGCGGACCAAGAGACCCAGTACTTC. V and J are TRBV2 and TRBJ2-5; 7 bases are a match to TRBD2. CDR3 length equals 14 residues. Germline loops: CDR1 SNHLY, CDR2 FYNNEI. V gave up 4 bases and J gave up 0 bases; unmatched junction bases: 2.

The chain uses TRBV28 and TRBJ1-1; no reliable D call. The CDR3 sequence is 15 residues long. Germline CDR1 MDHEN, CDR2 SYDVKM. Trimming stripped 6 bases from V and 5 bases from J, with 19 bases between. Here the CDR3 reads CASSPSRVSRTEAFF. CDR3 nucleotide sequence: TGTGCCAGCAGCCCTTCGAGGGTTTCTAGGACTGAAGCTTTCTTT. Based on the CDR3 plus reference TRBV28 and TRBJ1-1, the full variable domain is DVKVTQSSRYLVKRTGEKVFLECVQDMDHENMFWYRQDPGLGLRLIYFSYDVKMKEKGDIPEGYSVSREKKERFSLILESASTNQTSMYLCASSPSRVSRTEAFFGQGTRLTVV.

The chain employs TRBV7-9 and TRBJ2-5, with D possibly being TRBD1 (5 bases). The CDR3 is 14 amino acids. The V end lost 2 bases, the J end lost 1 base, and 8 bases lay between the germline ends. Germline CDR1 and CDR2: SEHNR and FQNEAQ (reference sequence). This CDR3 is CASSLRQPQETQYF. In nucleotides, the CDR3 is TGTGCCAGCAGCTTAAGACAGCCCCAAGAGACCCAGTACTTC.

The CDR3 spells CASSLAPGQEYNEQFF. The CDR3 bases are TGTGCCAGCAGCTTAGCGCCGGGACAGGAGTACAATGAGCAGTTCTTC. J is TRBJ2-1 and V is TRBV7-8; 8 bases map to TRBD1. Trimming took 0 bases from V and 4 from J; bases not matched to a gene: 5. Germline V lookup: CDR1 SGHVS, CDR2 FQNEAQ. The CDR3 loop spans 16 amino acids.

The V and J genes are TRBV11-2 and TRBJ1-4; 7 bases align to TRBD1. Per the germline V gene, CDR1 is SGHAT and CDR2 is FQNNGV. This CDR3 is built from 14 residues. V shed 4 bases, J shed 7 bases, and the junction held 6 bases outside the gene matches. As DNA, the CDR3 is TGTGCCAGCAGCTCCAGGGGACAGAGTGAAAAACTGTTTTTT. Translating it yields CASSSRGQSEKLFF.

This clone has just a few counts. J is TRBJ1-6 and V is TRBV6-5; no clear D. The V gene's germline CDR1 is MNHEY and CDR2 SVGAGI. Trimming shortened V by 2 bases and J by 7 bases, and 9 bases separated the two germline ends. The CDR3 has 14 residues. The DNA for the CDR3 is TGTGCCAGCAGTTACGAGAGGAGGAATTCACCCCTCCACTTT. Its protein product is CASSYERRNSPLHF.

This chain links TRBV3-1 (or the pseudogene TRBV3-2) with TRBJ1-6; 7 bases agree with TRBD1. CDR3 size: 16 residues. The trim removed 6 bases at V and 1 base at J, leaving 6 bases unmatched. Germline loops: CDR1 LGHDT, CDR2 YNNKEL (reference sequence). The CDR3 bases are TGTGCCAGCAGTCCAGGGGGGTGGTCCTATAATTCACCCCTCCACTTT. Its protein product is CASSPGGWSYNSPLHF.

The chain uses TRBV7-6 and TRBJ2-1; 11 bases are shared with TRBD2. There are 17 residues in the CDR3. In germline, CDR1 is SGHVS, CDR2 FNYEAQ. The J segment lost 3 bases and the V segment lost 5 bases, leaving 9 bases of the junction unmatched. The CDR3 coding sequence is TGTGCCAGCAGCCGATCGACTAGCGGGGCGTACTACAATGAGCAGTTCTTC. Translation gives CASSRSTSGAYYNEQFF.